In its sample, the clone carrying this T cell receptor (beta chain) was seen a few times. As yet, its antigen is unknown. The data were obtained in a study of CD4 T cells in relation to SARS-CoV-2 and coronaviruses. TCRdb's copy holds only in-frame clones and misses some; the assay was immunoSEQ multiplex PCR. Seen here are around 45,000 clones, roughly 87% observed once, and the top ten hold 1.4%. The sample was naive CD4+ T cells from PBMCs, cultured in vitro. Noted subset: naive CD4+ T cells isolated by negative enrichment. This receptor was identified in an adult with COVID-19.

CDR3 in amino acids: CAWSSTRADTQYF. CDR3 nucleotides: TGTGCCTGGAGTAGCACTCGAGCAGATACGCAGTATTTT. The chain is built from TRBV30 and TRBJ2-3; D unresolved. V was clipped by 2 bases and J by 4 bases, with 10 bases between them. The germline gives CDR1 GTSNPN, CDR2 SVGIG (reference sequence). The CDR3 consists of 13 residues.